One and the same sample provided the 2 T cell receptor beta chains below, sequenced in a study of T cells in Graves' hyperthyroidism and ophthalmopathy. From RNA transcripts, TCR beta CDR3 regions were amplified. The TCR CDR3 first-round RT-PCR relied on the HTBI primer set. TCRdb used MiXCR to reprocess the multiplex PCR reads, holding one entry per CDR3 protein. Of around 700,000 distinct CDR3 sequences in the sample, around 20% were seen once. Sequenced: blood. These receptors came from a woman between 45 and 60 years old with Graves' hyperthyroidism that later progressed to Graves' ophthalmopathy.

The chain couples TRBV12-3 or TRBV12-4 to TRBJ2-5; 10 bases line up with TRBD2. V dropped 7 bases and J dropped 3; count of bases not matched to a gene: 8. The CDR3 totals 15 residues. This CDR3 reads CASTEGLAGEETQYF. CDR3 bases: TGTGCCAGCACCGAAGGTCTAGCGGGAGAAGAGACCCAGTACTTC.

The V call is TRBV11-2, the J call TRBJ1-5; D not resolved. The CDR3 runs 17 residues. The germline V and J ends were trimmed by 0 bases and 4 bases, with 16 bases remaining between them. Germline V gene sequence: CDR1 SGHAT, CDR2 FQNNGV. The CDR3 region has the DNA TGTGCCAGCAGCTTAGACGAGTCCAGGACGGAAAATCAGCCCCAGCATTTT. Translating it yields CASSLDESRTENQPQHF. Drawing the rest from reference TRBV11-2 and TRBJ1-5, the complete variable domain is EAGVAQSPRYKIIEKRQSVAFWCNPISGHATLYWYQQILGQGPKLLIQFQNNGVVDDSQLPKDRFSAERLKGVDSTLKIQPAKLEDSAVYLCASSLDESRTENQPQHFGDGTRLSIL.